This T cell receptor beta chain was recovered during a study of T cells after yellow fever vaccination. Trimming took 2 bases from V and 2 from J, leaving 12 bases between them. Germline CDR1 and CDR2: SGHRS and YFSETQ. The CDR3 consists of 15 residues. This clonotype was seen at least ten times. Using its own MiXCR run on the 5' RACE reads, TCRdb lists one record per CDR3 protein. The data show about 150,000 distinct CDR3 sequences, roughly 6.4% seen once. V usage is TRBV5-1 and J usage is TRBJ2-3; D is unresolved. The sequences come from CD4+ T cells sorted from PBMCs, collected on the day of the first yellow fever vaccination. This clonotype originated in a man aged 18-30 years who received the YFV17D yellow fever vaccine. In nucleotides, the CDR3 is TGCGCCAGCAGCTTAGCCTACCCGGTCACAGATACGCAGTATTTT. Translating it yields CASSLAYPVTDTQYF.